Shown below are 25 T cell receptor beta chains from a single sample sequenced in a study of shared clonotypes between healthy human individuals. The method was immunoSEQ multiplex PCR; TCRdb's version includes in-frame clones alone and lacks a portion of them. The sample yields 2 million or so clones, about 95% seen once. The naive CD8 subset, CD45RO-negative cells positively selected for CCR7, excluded terminally differentiated effector memory CD45RA+ cells. The source material was naive CD8+ T cells sorted from blood. These receptors were taken from a man aged 18 to 29 in good health.

V usage is TRBV7-6 and J usage is TRBJ2-2, with TRBD1 matching 11 bases. With 4 bases clipped from V and 5 bases from J, the junction kept 3 bases outside the gene matches. Looked up from germline, CDR1 is SGHVS and CDR2 is FNYEAQ. CDR3 length: 15 amino acids. DNA of the CDR3: TGTGCCAGCAGCTACGGGACAGGGGGTACCGGGGAGCTGTTTTTT. Residues: CASSYGTGGTGELFF.

The rearrangement links TRBV27 to TRBJ1-2; 9 bases line up with TRBD1. Per the germline V gene, CDR1 is MNHEY and CDR2 is SMNVEV (reference sequence). Trimming removed 4 bases from V and 6 bases from J; junction bases left unmatched: 12. The CDR3 consists of 16 residues. The CDR3 DNA is TGTGCCAGCAGTTCACTGACCGGGACAGGGCCTGATGGCTACACCTTC. Amino acids: CASSSLTGTGPDGYTF.

V is TRBV4-1 and J is TRBJ1-2, with D maybe TRBD1 (5 bases). Trimming pared 0 bases from V and 0 bases from J, leaving 8 bases between. Per germline, CDR1 MGHRA and CDR2 YSYEKL. There are 15 residues in the CDR3. Written as DNA, the CDR3 is TGCGCCAGCAGCCAAGAATGGGGGACTAACTATGGCTACACCTTC. This translates into CASSQEWGTNYGYTF.

This clone was observed a single time. The V and J genes are TRBV6-5 and TRBJ2-5, with D possibly being TRBD1 (6 bases). The germline CDR1 and CDR2 sequences are MNHEY and SVGAGI. The CDR3 sequence is 15 residues long. The V end lost 5 bases, the J end lost 1 base, and 14 bases lay between the germline ends. CDR3 in amino acids: CASSRGSPTQETQYF. In nucleotides, the CDR3 is TGTGCCAGCAGTAGGGGGAGTCCCACCCAAGAGACCCAGTACTTC.

This chain uses TRBV14 with TRBJ2-3; D uncertain. CDR1 is SGHDN and CDR2 is FVKESK in the germline V gene. V was clipped by 5 bases and J by 4 bases, with 13 bases between them. This CDR3 has 14 amino acids. The CDR3 DNA is TGTGCCAGCAGCGCGGAGTATCGGGCAGATACGCAGTATTTT. Its protein is CASSAEYRADTQYF.

In regard to this clone: This same CDR3 is encoded by further DNA sequences in the sample. The gene calls are TRBV7-9 and TRBJ2-5; the match to TRBD1 covers 8 bases. V lost 5 bases, J lost 3 bases, and 2 bases stayed unmatched. The CDR3 is 13 amino acids. Germline V gene data show CDR1 as SEHNR and CDR2 as FQNEAQ (reference sequence). CDR3 protein: CASSLTGEETQYF. The CDR3 DNA follows: TGTGCCAGCAGCCTGACAGGGGAAGAGACCCAGTACTTC.

Comments on this clone: In the same sample, other DNA sequences code for this CDR3. The chain employs TRBV2 and TRBJ2-7, with D possibly called TRBD1 or TRBD2 (5 bases each). The germline gives CDR1 SNHLY, CDR2 FYNNEI. V dropped 3 bases and J dropped 4 bases, with 13 bases sitting between them. CDR3 length: 14 residues. The CDR3 is CASSDGTGSYEQYF. CDR3 coding DNA: TGTGCCAGCAGTGATGGGACGGGGAGTTACGAGCAGTACTTC.

Points on this clone: The sample holds other DNA sequences that translate to the same CDR3. The rearrangement joins TRBV19 to TRBJ2-7; 9 bases fit TRBD1. V shed 6 bases and J 1 base; nucleotides not matched to a gene: 7. This CDR3 is built from 15 residues. Germline lookup yields CDR1 LNHDA and CDR2 SQIVND (reference sequence). The CDR3, as DNA: TGTGCCAGTAGCCCCGGGACAGGGCCATCCTACGAGCAGTACTTC. It specifies CASSPGTGPSYEQYF.

This chain uses TRBV11-2 with TRBJ1-1, with D perhaps TRBD1 (6 bases). Trimming took off 7 bases at V and 3 bases at J, with 15 bases between the two ends. Germline values: CDR1 SGHAT, CDR2 FQNNGV. CDR3 length: 14 residues. The CDR3 region is CASTQGGGHTEAFF. CDR3 in DNA: TGTGCCAGCACCCAAGGGGGGGGTCACACTGAAGCTTTCTTT.

The rearrangement joins TRBV29-1 to TRBJ2-7; TRBD1 is a possible D gene (6 bases). Trimming left V 6 bases short and J 4 bases short, with 16 bases between. The germline V gene has CDR1 SQVTM and CDR2 ANQGSEA. This CDR3 spans 13 amino acids. The CDR3 spells CSVETGQEYEQYF. As DNA, the CDR3 is TGCAGCGTCGAAACAGGGCAGGAGTACGAGCAGTACTTC.

This clone has a single count. V gene TRBV5-1 combines with J gene TRBJ2-5, with TRBD2 identical over 13 bases. V lost 4 bases to trimming and J lost 5 bases; unmatched junction nucleotides: 11. Germline CDR1 reads SGHRS; CDR2 reads YFSETQ. The CDR3 contains 17 residues. Here the CDR3 reads CASSTGLAGTSGETQYF. The CDR3, as DNA: TGCGCCAGCAGCACGGGACTAGCGGGGACCTCGGGGGAGACCCAGTACTTC.

The gene calls are TRBV5-1 and TRBJ2-7, with 7 bases identical to TRBD1. J was trimmed by 4 bases and V by 4 bases; bases with no gene match: 8. Per germline, CDR1 SGHRS and CDR2 YFSETQ. This CDR3 contains 14 residues. The CDR3 DNA reads as TGCGCCAGCAGCCTAGCCGGGACAGAGTACGAGCAGTACTTC. Its translation: CASSLAGTEYEQYF. The entire variable domain, with the rest obtained from reference TRBV5-1 and TRBJ2-7, is as follows: KAGVTQTPRYLIKTRGQQVTLSCSPISGHRSVSWYQQTPGQGLQFLFEYFSETQRNKGNFPGRFSGRQFSNSRSEMNVSTLELGDSALYLCASSLAGTEYEQYFGPGTRLTVT.

This chain joins TRBV10-1 and TRBJ2-3; D gene ambiguous. The CDR3 totals 15 residues. V lost 3 bases to trimming and J lost 1 base, with 11 bases between them. Germline V lookup: CDR1 WNHNN, CDR2 SYGVQD (reference sequence). The CDR3 DNA is TGCGCCAGCAGTGATCGTGGGAAAGGCACAGATACGCAGTATTTT. Amino acids: CASSDRGKGTDTQYF.

This clone was recorded only once. The V gene is TRBV7-2, the J gene TRBJ2-7; no reliable D call. Germline V lookup: CDR1 SGHTA, CDR2 FQGNSA. The CDR3 contains 13 residues. Trimming left V 1 base short and J 3 bases short, with 7 bases between. The CDR3 sequence: CASSLVEYYEQYF. The DNA for the CDR3 is TGTGCCAGCAGCTTAGTTGAGTACTACGAGCAGTACTTC.

As concerns this clone: Other DNA sequences in this specimen translate into the identical CDR3. The V call is TRBV13, the J call TRBJ2-5; D not certain. The ends were cut back, 1 base at V and 5 bases at J, with 5 bases in the middle. Germline lookup yields CDR1 PRHDT and CDR2 FYEKMQ (reference sequence). The CDR3 consists of 12 residues. CDR3 DNA: TGTGCCAGCAGCTTAGAACGGGAGACCCAGTACTTC. Translation: CASSLERETQYF.

This chain uses TRBV16 with TRBJ2-7, with TRBD1 identical over 7 bases. The length of the CDR3 is 13 residues. Germline V gives CDR1 KGHSY, CDR2 FQNENV. J gave up 2 bases and V 4 bases, and 2 bases lay outside the gene matches. CDR3 nucleotide sequence: TGTGCCAGCAGCCTGACAGGGACCTACGAGCAGTACTTC. Translating gives CASSLTGTYEQYF.

V gene TRBV19 combines with J gene TRBJ2-3, with D uncertain. Per germline, CDR1 LNHDA and CDR2 SQIVND (reference sequence). The CDR3 loop spans 14 amino acids. Trimming stripped 2 bases from V and 0 bases from J, with 6 bases between. The CDR3 DNA is TGTGCCAGTAGTATAATGCAAAGCACAGATACGCAGTATTTT. Amino acid sequence: CASSIMQSTDTQYF.

The chain joins TRBV6-5 to TRBJ1-5; D remains ambiguous. V was cut by 4 bases and J by 3 bases, with 7 bases left in between. Looked up from germline, CDR1 is MNHEY and CDR2 is SVGAGI. The CDR3 extends over 13 amino acids. The CDR3 sequence is CASSLGINQPQHF. The CDR3 DNA follows: TGTGCCAGCAGTTTAGGTATCAATCAGCCCCAGCATTTT.

The chain uses TRBV7-9 and TRBJ2-1, with 8 bases lining up with TRBD2. This CDR3 region has 16 residues. Germline CDR1 reads SEHNR; CDR2 reads FQNEAQ (reference sequence). Trimming cost V 2 bases and J 4 bases; bases outside gene matches: 7. The CDR3 sequence is CASSLFIAGPYNEQFF. CDR3 nucleotides: TGTGCCAGCAGCTTATTTATAGCGGGACCTTACAATGAGCAGTTCTTC.

This chain joins TRBV5-1 and TRBJ2-7; D is perhaps TRBD1 or TRBD2 (5 bases each). The CDR3 is 14 amino acids. The V gene's germline CDR1 is SGHRS and CDR2 YFSETQ. V lost 2 bases to trimming and J lost 2 bases, with 11 bases between them. In nucleotides, the CDR3 is TGCGCCAGCAGCTTCGCCGGGACCCCCTACGAGCAGTACTTC. Its protein is CASSFAGTPYEQYF.

A remark on this clone: The sample contains more than one DNA sequence encoding this CDR3. The chain has TRBV27 and TRBJ2-7, with D perhaps matching TRBD2 (5 bases). CDR1 is MNHEY and CDR2 is SMNVEV in the germline V gene (reference sequence). There are 13 residues in the CDR3. V was cut by 6 bases and J by 0 bases, with 9 bases left in between. CDR3: CASSLDYSYEQYF. Here the CDR3 DNA reads TGTGCCAGCAGCCTTGACTACTCCTACGAGCAGTACTTC.

This clone was observed once. The sample holds other DNA sequences that translate to the same CDR3. The V call is TRBV9, the J call TRBJ2-7, with D possibly being TRBD1 or TRBD2 (6 bases each). The CDR3 contains 14 residues. Germline V lookup: CDR1 SGDLS, CDR2 YYNGEE. The ends were cut back, 2 bases at V and 3 bases at J, with 12 bases in the middle. In nucleotides, the CDR3 is TGTGCCAGCAGCGTCGGGGGCGTGGGCTACGAGCAGTACTTC. Its protein product is CASSVGGVGYEQYF.

The CDR3 DNA follows: TGTGCCAGCAGTCCTGACAGGGAAATCCACAATGAGCAGTTCTTC. This encodes CASSPDREIHNEQFF. The rearrangement joins TRBV27 to TRBJ2-1, with 7 bases that match TRBD1. Trimming took 5 bases from V and 5 from J; bases not matched to a gene: 9. CDR3 length equals 15 residues. Looked up from germline, CDR1 is MNHEY and CDR2 is SMNVEV (reference sequence).

V gene TRBV2 combines with J gene TRBJ2-7; D ambiguous. The V gene lost 3 bases and the J gene lost 0 bases, with 12 bases spanning the gap. Germline V gives CDR1 SNHLY, CDR2 FYNNEI. The CDR3 loop spans 15 amino acids. Written as DNA, the CDR3 is TGTGCCAGCAGTGAGGTTCCTGAAAGCTCCTACGAGCAGTACTTC. Its translation is CASSEVPESSYEQYF.

The chain carries TRBV30 and TRBJ2-7, with D perhaps TRBD2 (6 bases). The CDR3 is made up of 14 amino acids. The germline V and J ends were trimmed by 5 bases and 5 bases, with 19 bases remaining between them. Germline values: CDR1 GTSNPN, CDR2 SVGIG (reference sequence). CDR3 DNA sequence: TGTGCCTGGGGTCCCGGGACTTGGCGGGACGAGCAGTACTTC. Protein product: CAWGPGTWRDEQYF.